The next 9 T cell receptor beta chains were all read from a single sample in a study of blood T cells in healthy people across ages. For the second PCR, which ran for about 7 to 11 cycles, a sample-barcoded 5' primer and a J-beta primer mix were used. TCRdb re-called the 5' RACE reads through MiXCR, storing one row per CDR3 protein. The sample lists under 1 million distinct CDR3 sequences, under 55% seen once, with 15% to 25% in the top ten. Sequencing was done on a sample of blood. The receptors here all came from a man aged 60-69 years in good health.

The CDR3 DNA sequence: TGTGCCAGCAGTGAATTTGGGGGGTATGGCTACACCTTC. It encodes CASSEFGGYGYTF. V is TRBV2 and J is TRBJ1-2; maybe TRBD1 (5 bases). Germline V gene lookup returns CDR1 SNHLY and CDR2 FYNNEI. V lost 2 bases, J lost 5 bases, and 9 bases lay in between. The CDR3 totals 13 residues. Supplemented by reference TRBV2 and TRBJ1-2, the full variable domain reads EPEVTQTPSHQVTQMGQEVILRCVPISNHLYFYWYRQILGQKVEFLVSFYNNEISEKSEIFDDQFSVERPDGSNFTLKIRSTKLEDSAMYFCASSEFGGYGYTFGSGTRLTVV.

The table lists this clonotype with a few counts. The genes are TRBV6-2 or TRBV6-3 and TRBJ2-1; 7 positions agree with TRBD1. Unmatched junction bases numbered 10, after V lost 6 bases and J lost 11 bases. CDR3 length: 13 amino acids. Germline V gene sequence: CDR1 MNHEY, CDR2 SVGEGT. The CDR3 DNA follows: TGTGCCAGCAGGGCAGCGACAGGGCCAAAGCAGTTCTTC. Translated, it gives CASRAATGPKQFF.

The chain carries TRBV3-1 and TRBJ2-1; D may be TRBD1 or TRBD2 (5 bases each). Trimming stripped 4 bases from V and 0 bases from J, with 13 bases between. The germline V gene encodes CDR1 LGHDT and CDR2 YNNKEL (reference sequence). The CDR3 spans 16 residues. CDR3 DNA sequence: TGTGCCAGCAGCCCCCTGGGACGGCGCTCCTACAATGAGCAGTTCTTC. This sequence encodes CASSPLGRRSYNEQFF.

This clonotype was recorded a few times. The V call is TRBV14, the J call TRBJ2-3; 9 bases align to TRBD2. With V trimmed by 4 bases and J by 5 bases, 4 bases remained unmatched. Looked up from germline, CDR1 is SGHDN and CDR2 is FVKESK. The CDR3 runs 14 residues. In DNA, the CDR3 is TGTGCCAGCAGCCGTATGACTAGCGGAGATACGCAGTATTTT. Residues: CASSRMTSGDTQYF.

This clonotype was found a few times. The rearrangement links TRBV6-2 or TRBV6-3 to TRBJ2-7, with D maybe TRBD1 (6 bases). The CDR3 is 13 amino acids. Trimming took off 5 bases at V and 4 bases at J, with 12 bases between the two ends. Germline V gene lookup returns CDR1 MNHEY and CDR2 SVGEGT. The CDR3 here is CASSIGTKYEQYF. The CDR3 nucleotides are TGTGCCAGCAGTATCGGGACAAAATACGAGCAGTACTTC.

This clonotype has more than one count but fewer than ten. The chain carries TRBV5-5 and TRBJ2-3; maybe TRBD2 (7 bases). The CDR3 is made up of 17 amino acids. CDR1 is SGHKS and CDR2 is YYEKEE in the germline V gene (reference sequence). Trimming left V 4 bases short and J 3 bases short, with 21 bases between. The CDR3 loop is CASSLPGAGRGTDTQYF. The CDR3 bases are TGTGCCAGCAGCCTCCCAGGGGCAGGGAGGGGGACAGATACGCAGTATTTT.

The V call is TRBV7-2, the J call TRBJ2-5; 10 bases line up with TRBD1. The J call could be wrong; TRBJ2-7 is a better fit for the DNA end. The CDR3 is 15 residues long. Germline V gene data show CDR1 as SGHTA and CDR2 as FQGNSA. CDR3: CASSLTGQGDDEQYF. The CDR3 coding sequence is TGTGCCAGCAGCTTAACCGGACAGGGGGACGACGAGCAGTACTTC.

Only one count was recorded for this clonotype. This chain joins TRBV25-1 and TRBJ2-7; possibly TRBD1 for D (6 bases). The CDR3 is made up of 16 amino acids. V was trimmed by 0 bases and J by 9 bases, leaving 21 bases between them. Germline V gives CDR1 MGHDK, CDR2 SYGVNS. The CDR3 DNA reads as TGTGCCAGCAGTGAATATGGCAGGACAGCCACAATGAGGCAGTACTTC. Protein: CASSEYGRTATMRQYF.

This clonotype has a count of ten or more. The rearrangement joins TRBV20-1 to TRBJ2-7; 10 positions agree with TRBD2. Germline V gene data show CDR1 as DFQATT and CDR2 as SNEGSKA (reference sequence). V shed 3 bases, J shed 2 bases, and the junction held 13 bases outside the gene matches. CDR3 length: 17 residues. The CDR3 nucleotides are TGCAGTGCTAGTGGGCTAGCGGGGGTTTCTGGGACCTACGAGCAGTACTTC. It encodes CSASGLAGVSGTYEQYF.